This T cell receptor beta chain emerged from a study of cytomegalovirus exposure and HLA in healthy donors. Study-level information: Early released data comprised approximately 85 million unique TCRs from HLA-typed donors. Study-level findings and limits: Donors belonging to an Asian-associated ancestry cluster reportedly showed fewer N-insertions in productive TCRs than the 666-donor mean, according to what a later analysis found. Solely CMV serostatus was available to characterize immune exposure. Both high specificity and high sensitivity reportedly marked the classifier's diagnosis of cytomegalovirus status.

As regards this clone: Its antigen is unidentified.

The germline V and J ends were trimmed by 7 bases and 3 bases, with 12 bases remaining between them. CDR3 length equals 13 residues. Germline CDR1 is SQVTM and CDR2 is ANQGSEA. This PCR relied on a set of 60 Vbeta primers and 13 Jbeta primers. Produced via immunoSEQ multiplex PCR; TCRdb's table is partial and in-frame only. The sample consists of around 170,000 clones, 82% of them appearing once. The clonotype originates from a young woman in good health and CMV-seronegative. Sequencing was performed on PBMCs. This chain uses TRBV29-1 with TRBJ2-2, with D possibly TRBD1 on 6 matching bases. For the CDR3, the DNA is TGCAGCGCGCGAGGGGGTTACACCGGGGAGCTGTTTTTT. Translation: CSARGGYTGELFF.